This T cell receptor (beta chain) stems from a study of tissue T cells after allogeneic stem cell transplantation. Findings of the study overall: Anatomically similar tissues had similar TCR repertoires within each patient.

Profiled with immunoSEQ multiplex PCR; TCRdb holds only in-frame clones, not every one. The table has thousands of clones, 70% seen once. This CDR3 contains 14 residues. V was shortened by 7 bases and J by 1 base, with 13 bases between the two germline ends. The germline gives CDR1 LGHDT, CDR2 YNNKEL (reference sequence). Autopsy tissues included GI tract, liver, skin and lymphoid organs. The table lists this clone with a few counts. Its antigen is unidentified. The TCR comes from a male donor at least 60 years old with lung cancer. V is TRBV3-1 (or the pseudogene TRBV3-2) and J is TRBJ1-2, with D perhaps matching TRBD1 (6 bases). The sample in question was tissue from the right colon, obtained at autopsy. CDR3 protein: CASIKLDSNYGYTF. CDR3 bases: TGTGCCAGCATAAAACTGGACAGTAACTATGGCTACACCTTC.